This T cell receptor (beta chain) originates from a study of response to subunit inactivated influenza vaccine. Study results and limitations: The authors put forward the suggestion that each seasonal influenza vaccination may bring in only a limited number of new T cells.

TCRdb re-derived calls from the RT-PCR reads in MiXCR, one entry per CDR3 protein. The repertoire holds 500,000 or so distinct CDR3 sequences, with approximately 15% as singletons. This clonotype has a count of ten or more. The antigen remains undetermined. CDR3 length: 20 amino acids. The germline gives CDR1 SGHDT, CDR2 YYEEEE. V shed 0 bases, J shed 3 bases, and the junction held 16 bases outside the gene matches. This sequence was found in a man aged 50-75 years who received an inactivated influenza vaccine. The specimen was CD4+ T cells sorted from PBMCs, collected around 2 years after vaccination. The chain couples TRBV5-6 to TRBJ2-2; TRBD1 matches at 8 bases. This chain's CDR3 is CASSLVIRWGQDEDTGELFF. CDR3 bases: TGTGCCAGCAGCTTGGTTATTCGGTGGGGACAGGACGAGGACACCGGGGAGCTGTTTTTT.